These T cell receptor beta chains were read from a single sample in a study of tumor-infiltrating lymphocytes in primary liver carcinoma. Via MiXCR, TCRdb re-called the multiplex PCR reads, giving one row per CDR3 protein. This sample carries about 310,000 distinct CDR3 sequences, approximately 58% of them seen once, and the ten largest clones take about 17%. Sequences were obtained from peripheral blood. The receptors originated from a woman aged 30 to 39 with primary liver carcinoma and hepatitis B virus infection. Each CDR3 is given with its conserved first and last residue. The D gene is left open where the match is weak. Clone size appears in some rows only: once, few, many, or a class for an expanded clone.

j_call d_call v_call clone_size cdr3_nt cdr3_aa
TRBJ2-2 . TRBV6-6 few TGTGCCAGCAGCCACCTGTTCGGGGAGCTGTTTTTT CASSHLFGELFF
TRBJ2-1 . TRBV5-5 . TGTGCCAGCAGCACCGATTACAATGAGCAGTTCTTC CASSTDYNEQFF
TRBJ2-7 TRBD2 TRBV11-3 . TGTGTCAGCAGCGCGGGAGGAGGGCGAGAGCAATACTTC CVSSAGGGREQYF
TRBJ1-2 . TRBV19 few TGTGCCAGTAGTTACCGACCAGGTCCCGACGTGGGCTACACCTTC CASSYRPGPDVGYTF
TRBJ2-1 . TRBV14 few TGTGCCAGCAGCCAACAAGGCTCTTACAATGAGCAGTTCTTC CASSQQGSYNEQFF
TRBJ2-2 TRBD1 TRBV6-2/TRBV6-3 . TGTGCCAGCATGGCCCCCAGGGGGACCGGGGAGCTGTTTTTT CASMAPRGTGELFF
TRBJ2-7 TRBD2 TRBV4-1 . TGCGCCAGCAGCCAAGAGGGCGGGAGGGTCCACGAGGAGTACTTC CASSQEGGRVHEEYF
TRBJ1-2 TRBD1 TRBV4-1 . TGCGCCAGCAGCCAAAGGACAGGGAGTTCCTATGGCTACACCTTC CASSQRTGSSYGYTF
TRBJ2-3 . TRBV7-8 . TGTGCCAGCAGCTTAGTGTTAGCTGCAGATACGCAGTATTTT CASSLVLAADTQYF
TRBJ2-7 . TRBV6-2/TRBV6-3 . TGTACCAACAGTTACTCGACGCGCGCGCAGTACTTC CTNSYSTRAQYF
TRBJ2-5 TRBD1 TRBV28 . TGTGCCAGCAGTTTGGACAGGGGATCGAAGACCCAGTACTTC CASSLDRGSKTQYF
TRBJ2-3 TRBD2 TRBV12-3/TRBV12-4 . TGTGTCAGCAGTTTTATCTTTTCCCTACGGACTAGCGGGAGGCCCGGTCGGGTCACAGATACGCAGTATTTT CVSSFIFSLRTSGRPGRVTDTQYF
TRBJ2-6 . TRBV6-6 few TGTGCCAGCAGTTACTCGGGCGGATTCTCTGGGGCCAACGTCCTGACTTTC CASSYSGGFSGANVLTF